What follows describes a single T cell receptor (beta chain). Its antigen is as yet unknown. These data are taken from a study of shared clonotypes between healthy human individuals. Trimming pared 3 bases from V and 6 bases from J, leaving 10 bases between. The germline V gene encodes CDR1 SGHAT and CDR2 FQNNGV. The CDR3 has 13 amino acids. Findings and caveats of the study: Non-shared clonotypes were found to have lower generation probabilities than the clonotypes that were shared by all four of the sorted-subset donors.

This table comes from immunoSEQ multiplex PCR, and its TCRdb copy is limited to in-frame clones, with some not included. Of approximately 330,000 clones listed, roughly 70% were seen once; the top ten hold over 9.5%. The V call is TRBV11-2, the J call TRBJ2-3; D is uncertain. This TCR was recovered from a man aged 25 to 40 in good health. The source material was memory CD4+ T cells sorted from blood. Subset here: CD45RA-negative fraction. CDR3: CASSFWLDDTQYF. In DNA, the CDR3 is TGTGCCAGCAGCTTTTGGCTTGACGATACGCAGTATTTT.